The present T cell receptor (beta chain) was sequenced within a study of T cell changes during pregnancy in multiple sclerosis. V gave up 5 bases and J gave up 7 bases; unmatched junction bases: 7. Germline V CDR1 and CDR2: MNHEY, SVGAGI. CDR3 length: 14 amino acids. Clones were sequenced by immunoSEQ multiplex PCR, and TCRdb holds only the in-frame ones, with some missing. Of about 43,000 clones listed, roughly 88% are singletons. The chain carries TRBV6-5 and TRBJ2-2; 7 bases map to TRBD1. The source material was PBMCs (not recorded whether the cells were cultured). This receptor was identified in a female donor with multiple sclerosis, enrolled in a pregnancy study. The CDR3 protein is CASSITGDGGELFF. DNA for the CDR3: TGTGCCAGCAGTATTACAGGGGACGGCGGGGAGCTGTTTTTT.